These 9 T cell receptor beta chains originate from one sample sequenced in a study of shared clonotypes between healthy human individuals. TCRdb's copy holds only in-frame clones and misses some; the assay was immunoSEQ multiplex PCR. The top ten hold approximately 25% of the sample, which has under 850,000 clones, around 93% seen once. CD45RO-negative, CCR7-selected cells formed the naive CD8 fraction, which excluded terminally differentiated effector memory CD45RA+ cells. What was sequenced was naive CD8+ T cells sorted from blood. The receptors originated from a man aged 25-40 years in good health.

The V and J genes are TRBV28 and TRBJ2-3; perhaps TRBD2 as D (5 bases). CDR3 size: 17 residues. With 6 bases removed from V and 2 bases from J, the gap between germline ends came to 21 bases. Germline V gives CDR1 MDHEN, CDR2 SYDVKM. The CDR3 protein is CASSSPRTSKATDTQYF. CDR3 coding DNA: TGTGCCAGCAGCAGCCCGCGGACTTCCAAAGCCACAGATACGCAGTATTTT. The entire variable domain, with the rest obtained from reference TRBV28 and TRBJ2-3, is as follows: DVKVTQSSRYLVKRTGEKVFLECVQDMDHENMFWYRQDPGLGLRLIYFSYDVKMKEKGDIPEGYSVSREKKERFSLILESASTNQTSMYLCASSSPRTSKATDTQYFGPGTRLTVL.

V and J are TRBV19 and TRBJ2-1; no definite D call. The CDR3 is 13 amino acids. Trimming took off 4 bases at V and 0 bases at J, with 4 bases between the two ends. The V gene's germline CDR1 is LNHDA and CDR2 SQIVND (reference sequence). CDR3 residues: CASSSFSYNEQFF. Written as DNA, the CDR3 is TGTGCCAGTAGTAGCTTCTCCTACAATGAGCAGTTCTTC. Filled out from reference TRBV19 and TRBJ2-1, the complete variable domain reads DGGITQSPKYLFRKEGQNVTLSCEQNLNHDAMYWYRQDPGQGLRLIYYSQIVNDFQKGDIAEGYSVSREKKESFPLTVTSAQKNPTAFYLCASSSFSYNEQFFGPGTRLTVL.

V and J are TRBV12-5 and TRBJ2-2, with 7 bases aligning to TRBD1. The CDR3 is 17 amino acids. The V gene end was trimmed by 6 bases and the J gene end by 2 bases; junction bases not matched to a gene: 12. Germline V lookup: CDR1 LGHNT, CDR2 FRNRAP. The CDR3 sequence: CASGPGLGTDNTGELFF. CDR3 nucleotide sequence: TGTGCTAGTGGCCCCGGCCTCGGGACAGATAACACCGGGGAGCTGTTTTTT.

In regard to this clone: Other DNA sequences within the sample encode an identical CDR3. V is TRBV5-4 and J is TRBJ2-1, with 8 bases fitting TRBD2. The CDR3 has 14 amino acids. Germline values: CDR1 SGHNT, CDR2 YYREEE (reference sequence). Trimming removed 2 bases from V and 5 bases from J; junction bases left unmatched: 3. The CDR3 here is CASSFAGGNNEQFF. The CDR3 nucleotides read TGTGCCAGCAGCTTTGCGGGAGGCAACAATGAGCAGTTCTTC.

The chain recombines TRBV18 with TRBJ2-7, with a weak D call TRBD1 (6 bases). Trimming pared 4 bases from V and 0 bases from J, leaving 13 bases between. CDR3 length equals 15 residues. Germline assignment: CDR1 KGHSH and CDR2 LQKENI. The CDR3 DNA follows: TGTGCCAGCTCACGCTCCCAGGGGTCCTCCTACGAGCAGTACTTC. It yields the protein CASSRSQGSSYEQYF.

This rearrangement joins TRBV7-8 to TRBJ2-7; 7 bases are a match to TRBD1. With 5 bases clipped from V and 0 bases from J, the junction kept 7 bases outside the gene matches. CDR1 SGHVS and CDR2 FQNEAQ come from the germline V gene. This CDR3 region has 15 residues. The CDR3: CASSLGTDSSYEQYF. CDR3 DNA sequence: TGTGCCAGCAGCCTAGGGACAGATTCCTCCTACGAGCAGTACTTC.

This chain connects TRBV14 to TRBJ1-5; D unclear. CDR1 is SGHDN and CDR2 is FVKESK in the germline V gene. This CDR3 is built from 13 residues. V lost 1 base and J 5 bases, leaving 6 bases between the germline ends. The CDR3 loop reads CASSQGIYQPQHF. The CDR3 DNA reads TGTGCCAGCAGCCAAGGAATTTATCAGCCCCAGCATTTT.

The chain uses TRBV7-9 and TRBJ2-7; D is possibly TRBD2 (6 bases). The CDR3 sequence is 12 residues long. The germline V gene has CDR1 SEHNR and CDR2 FQNEAQ (reference sequence). V lost 5 bases and J lost 6, with 11 bases in between. This chain's CDR3 is CASSRHGGEQYF. CDR3 DNA sequence: TGTGCCAGCAGCCGCCACGGGGGCGAGCAGTACTTC.

V and J are TRBV6-1 and TRBJ2-7; D is possibly TRBD2 (5 bases). The ends were cut back, 7 bases at V and 4 bases at J, with 17 bases in the middle. The CDR3 runs to 14 residues. Germline V gene lookup returns CDR1 MNHNS and CDR2 SASEGT. CDR3 loop: CASKGSGSLYEQYF. In DNA, the CDR3 is TGTGCCAGCAAGGGATCGGGGTCCCTGTACGAGCAGTACTTC.